There are a few counts of the clone carrying this TCR beta chain. Its antigen is currently unknown. These data are taken from a study of T-cell reconstitution after alpha-beta-depleted transplantation in children. CDR1 SEHNR and CDR2 FQNEAQ come from the germline V gene (reference sequence). This CDR3 region has 16 residues. Trimming cost V 5 bases and J 5 bases, with 22 bases left between them. Study-wide findings and caveats: Alpha-beta T cells about two months after transplant reportedly derived from several hundred expanded graft clones. Surviving recipient T cells and intrathymic progenitors accounted for some patients' high TCRbeta diversity at day 60. It was newly produced T cells that mostly accounted for T-cell counts and diversity one year after transplant.

This sample's TCRbeta library carried unique molecular identifier barcodes. A single record per CDR3 protein comes from TCRdb applying MiXCR to the PCR reads. The sample lists 500,000 to 750,000 distinct CDR3 sequences, under 15% occurring once. The V call is TRBV7-9, the J call TRBJ2-7; TRBD1 might be the D (7 bases). Sample: PBMCs, mostly from graft donor cells, taken 360 days after TCRalphabeta/CD19-depleted stem cell transplant. The receptor comes from a male patient younger than 18 who had a stem cell transplant for acute myeloid leukemia, so the T cells may come from the graft donor. CDR3: CASSPYGSGGHDEQYF. CDR3 nucleotides: TGTGCCAGCAGCCCCTATGGCTCAGGGGGGCATGACGAGCAGTACTTC.